The entry that follows covers one T cell receptor beta chain sequence. The data derive from a study of Ad26.COV2.S vaccination and SARS-CoV-2 variants. Profiled with immunoSEQ multiplex PCR; TCRdb holds only in-frame clones, not every one. The table has over 400,000 clones, approximately 92% seen once. Germline V CDR1 and CDR2: SGHRS, YFSETQ. With 4 bases clipped from V and 4 bases from J, the junction kept 15 bases outside the gene matches. The CDR3 runs 17 residues. Indicated treatment: around 19 received Ad26.COV2.S at low or high dose, single or two shots; 5 received placebo; per-sample allocation not given. Repertoires come from day 63 after the first vaccine or placebo injection.

The sample consisted of peripheral blood, taken in a trial of Ad26.COV2.S vaccine versus placebo. The V and J genes are TRBV5-1 and TRBJ1-2; 8 bases are shared with TRBD1. The clonotype was recovered from a person aged 18-65 years who received the Ad26.COV2.S COVID-19 vaccine or a placebo. CDR3 DNA: TGCGCCAGCAGCCCTCGCCCCGACAGGGGCGCATCCTATGGCTACACCTTC. Residues: CASSPRPDRGASYGYTF. The full variable domain, with the rest looked up from reference TRBV5-1 and TRBJ1-2, is KAGVTQTPRYLIKTRGQQVTLSCSPISGHRSVSWYQQTPGQGLQFLFEYFSETQRNKGNFPGRFSGRQFSNSRSEMNVSTLELGDSALYLCASSPRPDRGASYGYTFGSGTRLTVV.